These T cell receptor beta chains were read from a single sample in a study of blood T cell repertoires in COVID-19. The repertoire was sequenced with immunoSEQ multiplex PCR; TCRdb's copy has only in-frame clones and lacks some. The data contain 150,000 or so clones, about four fifths of them singletons. Input material: PBMCs or T cells enriched from blood (not recorded which). These receptors were obtained from a man aged 45-65 years who had recovered from COVID-19. The CDR3 runs from the conserved cysteine through the conserved F or W. The order of the fields is D gene, J gene, V gene, CDR3 protein, CDR3 DNA. D genes are given only for firm matches.

.	TRBJ2-7	TRBV3-1/TRBV3-2	CASSRVDTTYEQYF	TGTGCCAGCAGCCGGGTGGACACCACCTACGAGCAGTACTTC
.	TRBJ1-1	TRBV19	CASSIRGGEAFF	TGTGCCAGTAGTATTAGGGGGGGTGAAGCTTTCTTT
.	TRBJ2-7	TRBV6-5	CASSYSARVLPYF	TGTGCCAGCAGCTACTCGGCCAGGGTACTTCCGTACTTC
.	TRBJ2-3	TRBV29-1	CSADGGFTDTQYF	TGCAGCGCAGACGGGGGTTTCACAGATACGCAGTATTTT
.	TRBJ2-5	TRBV12-3/TRBV12-4	CASSPTGKETQYF	TGTGCCAGCAGTCCCACAGGGAAGGAGACCCAGTACTTC
.	TRBJ1-1	TRBV9	CASSGSETAPNTEAFF	TGTGCCAGCAGCGGATCAGAGACAGCACCGAACACTGAAGCTTTCTTT
TRBD2	TRBJ2-7	TRBV3-1/TRBV3-2	CASSQGAGGPSYEQYF	TGTGCCAGCAGCCAAGGAGCGGGGGGCCCTTCCTACGAGCAGTACTTC
TRBD1	TRBJ1-3	TRBV7-2	CASSPGQGAGGNTIYF	TGTGCCAGCAGCCCGGGACAGGGAGCGGGTGGAAACACCATATATTTT
.	TRBJ1-5	TRBV28	CARPQGGQPQHF	TGTGCCCGTCCACAGGGCGGGCAGCCCCAGCATTTT
TRBD1	TRBJ1-5	TRBV19	CATDYRGDQPQHF	TGTGCCACCGACTACAGGGGCGATCAGCCCCAGCATTTT
TRBD1	TRBJ2-7	TRBV10-3	CAISVGQGSYEQYF	TGTGCCATCAGTGTGGGACAGGGCTCCTACGAGCAGTACTTC
.	TRBJ1-4	TRBV27	CASSWGGRANEKLFF	TGTGCCAGCAGTTGGGGAGGTCGGGCTAATGAAAAACTGTTTTTT
TRBD1	TRBJ2-7	TRBV4-3	CASSQGTGTGSYEQYF	TGCGCCAGCAGCCAAGGAACCGGGACAGGGTCCTACGAGCAGTACTTC